This TCR beta chain was identified during a study of cytomegalovirus exposure and HLA in healthy donors. PCR primers comprised 60 Vbeta and 13 Jbeta primers. The table came from immunoSEQ multiplex PCR; TCRdb's copy has only in-frame clones and leaves some out. The sample holds 97,000 or so clones; about two thirds are singletons and the top ten take over 2%. CDR3 length: 14 residues. Germline CDR1 is MNHNS and CDR2 is SASEGT. Trimming took off 6 bases at V and 2 bases at J, with 11 bases between the two ends. The chain is built from TRBV6-1 and TRBJ1-5; possibly TRBD1 for D (5 bases). The sequence came from a man aged 50-60 years in good health and CMV-seronegative. The sequenced sample was PBMCs. The CDR3 region has the DNA TGTGCCAGCAGCGCCGCGGGGGGCAATCAGCCCCAGCATTTT. As protein: CASSAAGGNQPQHF.